This T cell receptor (beta chain) was captured by sequencing in a study of blood T cell repertoires in COVID-19. In its sample, this clone was seen once. Sequencing was performed with immunoSEQ multiplex PCR; in TCRdb, only in-frame clones are kept and a portion is missing. The sample lists some 250,000 clones, around 92% occurring once. Trimming shortened V by 4 bases and J by 0 bases, and 13 bases separated the two germline ends. Germline assignment: CDR1 SQVTM and CDR2 ANQGSEA. The CDR3 extends over 15 amino acids. The rearrangement links TRBV29-1 to TRBJ2-1; maybe TRBD2 (5 bases). The TCR was taken from a woman in her 30s with acute COVID-19. Sequenced: PBMCs or T cells enriched from blood (not recorded which). CDR3 DNA: TGCAGCGTTGTGAAGGGAGAAAGCTCCTACAATGAGCAGTTCTTC. It codes for CSVVKGESSYNEQFF.